The subject of this entry is one TCR beta chain. The specificity of this receptor is unknown. No much larger clonotype is one base removed from it; base qualities were not supplied. This entry belongs to a study of T-cell reconstitution after alpha-beta-depleted transplantation in children (TCRdb year 2016). A note on the overall study: T-cell immune reconstitution after TCRalphabeta/CD19-depleted allogeneic hematopoietic cell transplantation in children was quantitatively tracked in the study by means of TCR repertoire profiling.

Libraries were made using PCR. The run used an Illumina HiSeq 2500. TCR library preparation used molecular barcoding, with unique molecular identifiers applied to normalize quantification of the TCRbeta repertoire. Using fastp at Q25 and MiXCR, TCRdb reprocessed the public reads and kept productive beta chains. Every CDR3 protein is listed once, alongside the most common genes and DNA of its rows. This sample is represented by roughly 500,000 distinct CDR3 sequences; 30% to 35% of them were singletons. 2.4% of the sample is taken by the ten largest. The germline V and J ends show losses of 10 bases and 5 bases respectively, and no gene match explains 11 bases of the junction. The CDR3 sequence holds 15 residues, the cysteine and phenylalanine included. Only the CDR3 part of the read is kept: 45 bases, read in frame from the first base. The germline V gene (reference sequence) specifies MNHEY as CDR1 and SMNVEV as CDR2.

The sample consisted of PBMCs from the stem cell graft donor, taken from the stem cell graft. This clonotype was sampled from a human donor who donated a stem cell graft to a child with aplastic anemia. Recombination joined TRBV27 with TRBJ2-7; 13 nucleotides in the junction match TRBD2. The sequence in DNA is TGTGCCACCGCTAGGACTAGCGGGAGTATCAACGAGCAGTACTTC. This codes for CATARTSGSINEQYF.